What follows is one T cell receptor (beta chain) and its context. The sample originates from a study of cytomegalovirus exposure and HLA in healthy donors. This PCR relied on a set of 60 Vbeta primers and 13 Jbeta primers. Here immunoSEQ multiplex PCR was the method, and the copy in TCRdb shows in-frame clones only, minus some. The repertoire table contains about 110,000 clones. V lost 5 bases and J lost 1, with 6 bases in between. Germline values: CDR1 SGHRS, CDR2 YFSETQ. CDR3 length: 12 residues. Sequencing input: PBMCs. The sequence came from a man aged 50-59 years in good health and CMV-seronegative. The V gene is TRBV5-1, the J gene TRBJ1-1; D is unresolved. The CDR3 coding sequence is TGCGCCAGCAGAGGAGAGAACACTGAAGCTTTCTTT. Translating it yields CASRGENTEAFF.